The clone carrying this T cell receptor beta chain was found many times. The antigen remains undetermined. Using its own MiXCR run on the 5' RACE reads, TCRdb lists one record per CDR3 protein. The sample shows roughly 80,000 distinct CDR3 sequences, around 8.7% of them seen only once. This CDR3 has 15 residues. Germline CDR1 reads MDHEN; CDR2 reads SYDVKM. The V gene lost 3 bases and the J gene lost 2 bases, with 13 bases spanning the gap. This entry belongs to a study of early T cells in non-severe SARS-CoV-2 infection. Study context: Unsorted whole-blood RNA was sequenced in bulk, leaving chains unpaired. Whole-study findings and limits: Private and CD4 specificities were missed by VDJdb matching, skewed to anti-spike CD8.

The clonotype originates from an adult who was a healthcare worker with PCR-confirmed SARS-CoV-2 infection or an uninfected control (not recorded which). The sequenced material came from whole blood. The rearrangement links TRBV28 to TRBJ1-1; possibly TRBD1 for D (5 bases). The CDR3 nucleotides are TGTGCCAGCAGTTTGGTAGGGAGGGGAAACACTGAAGCTTTCTTT. It encodes CASSLVGRGNTEAFF.